This passage covers 23 T cell receptor beta chains from one sample sequenced in a study of regulatory dendritic cells for organ transplantation. TCRdb's copy holds only in-frame clones and misses some; the assay was immunoSEQ multiplex PCR. Of about 30,000 clones detected, about 79% appear once; the ten largest clones hold approximately 2.2%. Sequencing input: memory CD4+ T cells from blood. Documented subset: CD45RO+ memory T cells. The receptors stem from a human donor in good health.

The chain joins TRBV7-2 to TRBJ2-5, with a tentative D call TRBD1 (7 bases). The CDR3 has 14 residues. Germline V gene lookup returns CDR1 SGHTA and CDR2 FQGNSA. V lost 5 bases, J lost 5 bases, and 15 bases lay in between. DNA for the CDR3: TGTGCCAGCAGCGCCCCACAGGGGAGGGAGACCCAGTACTTC. Protein product: CASSAPQGRETQYF.

The count of this clone is one. The chain combines TRBV7-2 with TRBJ2-3; D is undetermined. This CDR3 contains 14 residues. V was trimmed by 1 base and J by 5 bases, leaving 10 bases between them. Germline CDR1 is SGHTA and CDR2 is FQGNSA. Here the CDR3 DNA reads TGTGCCAGCAGCTTAGGTTATTTCGGAGATACGCAGTATTTT. It is translated as CASSLGYFGDTQYF. Looking up the rest from reference TRBV7-2 and TRBJ2-3 gives the full variable domain: GAGVSQSPSNKVTEKGKDVELRCDPISGHTALYWYRQSLGQGLEFLIYFQGNSAPDKSGLPSDRFSAERTGGSVSTLTIQRTQQEDSAVYLCASSLGYFGDTQYFGPGTRLTVL.

This rearrangement joins TRBV5-8 to TRBJ1-2, with D maybe TRBD1 (5 bases). Germline V gives CDR1 SGHTS, CDR2 YDEGEE. The CDR3 totals 16 residues. Trimming shortened V by 7 bases and J by 4 bases, and 23 bases separated the two germline ends. This CDR3 reads CASVPNLGDGTYGYTF. The CDR3 DNA is TGTGCCAGCGTGCCTAACCTGGGGGACGGCACCTATGGCTACACCTTC.

V gene TRBV6-6 combines with J gene TRBJ2-6; possible D gene TRBD1, 5 bases. Trimming shortened V by 6 bases and J by 2 bases, and 11 bases separated the two germline ends. This CDR3 is 15 amino acids long. The germline V gene has CDR1 MNHNY and CDR2 SVGAGI (reference sequence). The CDR3 loop is CASSEGVAGANVLTF. In DNA, the CDR3 is TGTGCCAGCAGCGAAGGGGTTGCTGGGGCCAACGTCCTGACTTTC.

This clone was observed a single time. The CDR3 spells CASSLVANQREAGELFF. CDR3 DNA sequence: TGTGCCAGCAGCTTAGTCGCCAATCAGCGGGAAGCCGGGGAGCTGTTTTTT. This rearrangement joins TRBV13 to TRBJ2-2; TRBD2 matches 7 bases. J gave up 6 bases and V 1 base, and 11 bases lay outside the gene matches. The CDR3 length is 17 residues. The germline gives CDR1 PRHDT, CDR2 FYEKMQ (reference sequence).

V gene TRBV4-2 combines with J gene TRBJ2-6; D uncertain. The V gene lost 0 bases and the J gene lost 0 bases, with 6 bases spanning the gap. The CDR3 is 16 residues long. Looked up from germline, CDR1 is LGHNA and CDR2 is YNFKEQ. CDR3 protein: CASSQEPGSGANVLTF. CDR3 DNA: TGTGCCAGCAGCCAAGAGCCCGGCTCTGGGGCCAACGTCCTGACTTTC.

Here the CDR3 DNA reads TGTGCCACCAGCAGCAGGGCTAACTATGGCTACACCTTC. This translates into CATSSRANYGYTF. The rearrangement links TRBV15 to TRBJ1-2; perhaps TRBD1 as D (5 bases). CDR1 and CDR2 from the germline V gene are LNHNV and YYDKDF (reference sequence). Trimming shortened V by 3 bases and J by 0 bases, and 5 bases separated the two germline ends. This CDR3 contains 13 residues.

V and J are TRBV7-2 and TRBJ2-5; the D gene could be TRBD1 or TRBD2 (5 bases each). The length of the CDR3 is 13 residues. Per the germline V gene, CDR1 is SGHTA and CDR2 is FQGNSA. V lost 4 bases and J 8 bases, leaving 14 bases between the germline ends. CDR3 sequence: CASSSGTAGTQYF. CDR3 coding DNA: TGTGCCAGCAGCTCCGGGACCGCCGGAACCCAGTACTTC.

V is TRBV10-2 and J is TRBJ2-7; D might be TRBD2 (6 bases). The CDR3 contains 15 residues. Germline CDR1 WSHSY, CDR2 SAAADI. V was trimmed by 3 bases and J by 0 bases, leaving 12 bases between them. The CDR3 DNA sequence: TGCGCCAGCAGTGAAACTTCGACTAGCTCCTACGAGCAGTACTTC. Translated: CASSETSTSSYEQYF.

This clone came up a few times. This chain links TRBV10-2 with TRBJ2-1, with 7 bases aligning to TRBD1. The CDR3 contains 13 residues. Losses at the gene ends were 10 bases for V and 8 bases for J; bases not matched to a gene: 11. Germline values: CDR1 WSHSY, CDR2 SAAADI. CDR3 sequence: CATDINRGHEQFF. In DNA form, the CDR3 reads TGCGCCACCGACATTAACAGGGGTCATGAGCAGTTCTTC.

This sequence joins TRBV6-5 and TRBJ2-6, with D perhaps being TRBD1 or TRBD2 (5 bases each). The CDR3 sequence is 15 residues long. Trimming stripped 7 bases from V and 2 bases from J, with 12 bases between. The V gene's germline CDR1 is MNHEY and CDR2 SVGAGI. The CDR3 spells CASTSRGAGANVLTF. CDR3 sequence (DNA): TGTGCCAGCACTTCGAGGGGCGCTGGGGCCAACGTCCTGACTTTC.

The chain recombines TRBV15 with TRBJ2-5, with 7 positions matching TRBD1. This CDR3 has 15 amino acids. Germline CDR1 LNHNV, CDR2 YYDKDF (reference sequence). With V trimmed by 0 bases and J by 2 bases, 3 bases remained unmatched. CDR3 nucleotide sequence: TGTGCCACCAGCAGAGACGGGACAGAACAAGAGACCCAGTACTTC. Translation: CATSRDGTEQETQYF.

This chain joins TRBV6-4 and TRBJ2-2; 11 bases agree with TRBD2. Germline V gene data show CDR1 as MRHNA and CDR2 as SNTAGT. The CDR3 contains 16 residues. V was clipped by 5 bases and J by 4 bases; unmatched bases: 6. The CDR3 is CASSITSGRVTGELFF. The DNA for the CDR3 is TGTGCCAGCAGTATAACTAGCGGGAGAGTCACCGGGGAGCTGTTTTTT.

The chain is built from TRBV6-4 and TRBJ1-2; a weak D match, TRBD1 (6 bases). The CDR3 contains 13 residues. Germline V gives CDR1 MRHNA, CDR2 SNTAGT. The V gene lost 5 bases and the J gene lost 3 bases, with 10 bases spanning the gap. This CDR3 is CASSTTGYYGYTF. CDR3 nucleotide sequence: TGTGCCAGCAGTACTACAGGGTACTATGGCTACACCTTC.

J is TRBJ1-2 and V is TRBV5-5; 9 bases agree with TRBD1. Looked up from germline, CDR1 is SGHKS and CDR2 is YYEKEE (reference sequence). This CDR3 region has 15 residues. With V trimmed by 4 bases and J by 1 base, 5 bases remained unmatched. In DNA form, the CDR3 reads TGTGCCAGCAGCGAACCGGGACAGGGTAACTATGGCTACACCTTC. This gives the protein CASSEPGQGNYGYTF.

The chain employs TRBV4-3 and TRBJ2-1; TRBD2 matches 9 bases. Germline CDR1 LGHNA, CDR2 YSLEER. This CDR3 spans 18 amino acids. Unmatched junction bases numbered 10, after V lost 0 bases and J lost 4 bases. CDR3 loop: CASSQDRRVAGVYNEQFF. CDR3 DNA sequence: TGCGCCAGCAGCCAAGATCGAAGGGTAGCGGGGGTATACAATGAGCAGTTCTTC.

The sample holds a few counts of this clone. The chain recombines TRBV9 with TRBJ2-7; TRBD2 matches at 10 bases. CDR3 size: 15 residues. J gave up 5 bases and V 4 bases, and 9 bases lay outside the gene matches. Germline CDR1 reads SGDLS; CDR2 reads YYNGEE. This CDR3 is CASSPISGGFNEQYF. In DNA, the CDR3 is TGTGCCAGCAGCCCAATTAGCGGGGGGTTTAACGAGCAGTACTTC. Full variable domain (rest looked up from reference TRBV9 and TRBJ2-7): DSGVTQTPKHLITATGQRVTLRCSPRSGDLSVYWYQQSLDQGLQFLIQYYNGEERAKGNILERFSAQQFPDLHSELNLSSLELGDSALYFCASSPISGGFNEQYFGPGTRLTVT.

V and J are TRBV6-5 and TRBJ2-3, with 8 bases fitting TRBD2. CDR3 length: 15 residues. V was clipped by 2 bases and J by 10 bases; unmatched bases: 11. CDR1 is MNHEY, CDR2 SVGAGI, per germline. CDR3 nucleotide sequence: TGTGCCAGCAGTTACGAGTTCCGGGAGGGCCTCGCGCAGTATTTT. It encodes CASSYEFREGLAQYF.

The V call is TRBV10-3, the J call TRBJ2-7, with a tentative D call TRBD1 (5 bases). This CDR3 region has 10 residues. V lost 11 bases and J lost 6, with 11 bases in between. The germline CDR1 and CDR2 sequences are ENHRY and SYGVKD. For the CDR3, the DNA is TGTGCCCTAGGGGCCCCCGAGCAGTACTTC. This translates into CALGAPEQYF.

The sample holds a few counts of this clone. The chain uses TRBV19 and TRBJ1-5; D remains ambiguous. This CDR3 comprises 14 residues. V was clipped by 3 bases and J by 6 bases, with 12 bases between them. CDR1 is LNHDA, CDR2 SQIVND, per germline (reference sequence). CDR3 sequence: CASSISQAPQPQHF. The CDR3 region has the DNA TGTGCCAGTAGTATTAGCCAGGCTCCTCAGCCCCAGCATTTT.

In the case of this clone: An end of the junction does not agree with germline; a read error may underlie this. V is TRBV6-1 and J is TRBJ1-2; unclear D gene. Germline V gives CDR1 MNHNS, CDR2 SASEGT. CDR3 length: 11 amino acids. In nucleotides, the CDR3 is TGTGCCAGCAGTGAAGCTGAGAAGCCTCACTTC. Encoded protein: CASSEAEKPHF.

V usage is TRBV20-1 and J usage is TRBJ1-1; no definite D call. Between the trimmed V and J ends, which lost 5 bases and 6 bases, there was a span of 10 bases. CDR3 length equals 11 residues. CDR1 is DFQATT, CDR2 SNEGSKA, per germline (reference sequence). The CDR3: CSAETSPEAFF. The CDR3 nucleotides are TGCAGTGCTGAAACGTCCCCTGAAGCTTTCTTT.

The sample holds one count of this clone. The genes are TRBV7-2 and TRBJ2-1; D is unclear. Trimming shortened V by 1 base and J by 4 bases, and 5 bases separated the two germline ends. This CDR3 is built from 13 residues. CDR1 and CDR2 (germline): SGHTA, FQGNSA. The CDR3 spells CASSLEAYNEQFF. Here the CDR3 DNA reads TGTGCCAGCAGCTTAGAAGCGTACAATGAGCAGTTCTTC.